The following is a T cell receptor beta chain sequence with its context. Its matching antigen is unknown. TCRdb called the reads again in MiXCR, with one record for every CDR3 protein. Found here are 400,000 to 600,000 distinct CDR3 sequences, about 42% of them singletons; the top ten hold 43%. This sample stems from a study of T cell repertoires in cytomegalovirus infection. Study-level information: CMV infection and matching HLA type were both indicated by public TCR beta signatures.

The study's findings and limits: Summed frequency of shared TCR beta families picked out CMV carriers who also had the relevant HLA.

Between the trimmed V and J ends, which lost 0 bases and 1 base, there was a span of 15 bases. Germline values: CDR1 MNHNY, CDR2 SVGAGI (reference sequence). There are 17 residues in the CDR3. The chain links TRBV6-6 to TRBJ1-1; D is uncertain. The specimen was cultured PBMCs, collected from culture after CMV antigen stimulation. The receptor was derived from a human donor in good health (CMV status not recorded). Some clones in this sample may be carry-over from other donors' samples. CDR3 nucleotides: TGTGCCAGCAGTTACTCGATCGGACTTCATGAGAACACTGAAGCTTTCTTT. Translating it yields CASSYSIGLHENTEAFF.